The entry below gives a single TCR beta chain sequence along with its context. Antigen unknown. This may be a read error: a much more frequent sequence differs by one nucleotide. Trimming left V 2 bases short and J 3 bases short, with 12 bases between. CDR1 and CDR2 from the germline V gene are SGHRS and YFSETQ. This CDR3 is built from 14 residues. This entry belongs to a study of T cell repertoires in cytomegalovirus infection. Study as a whole: Both a matching HLA type and CMV infection were indicated by public TCR beta signatures.

Findings and limits, study-wide: The ex vivo response showed dominance by HLA-C-restricted CMV-specific TCR beta clonotypes.

MiXCR was run by TCRdb on the reads, yielding one entry per CDR3 protein. The sample includes about 200,000 distinct CDR3 sequences, approximately 9.7% of them seen just once. The clonotype comes from a human donor in good health (CMV status not recorded). Some clones in this sample may be carry-over from other donors' samples. Sequencing was done on a sample of PBMCs. The chain has TRBV5-1 and TRBJ2-7; no clear D. CDR3 bases: TGCGCCAGCAGCTTTGGCTTTACCCTCTACGAGCAGTACTTC. It codes for CASSFGFTLYEQYF.